The T cell receptor (beta chain) under discussion was sequenced for a study of Ad26.COV2.S vaccination and SARS-CoV-2 variants. Study in general: Donor got 5x10^10 or 1x10^11 viral particles of Ad26.COV2.S.

The treatment was: around 19 received Ad26.COV2.S at low or high dose, single or two shots; about five received placebo; per-sample allocation not given. Vaccine and placebo recipients were sampled on day 63 after the first injection. The CDR3 runs 12 residues. V shed 10 bases and J 9 bases; nucleotides not matched to a gene: 5. Germline V CDR1 and CDR2: LNHDA, SQIVND (reference sequence). Study-level results: Vaccine recipients posted higher spike-specific TCR breadth than their placebo counterparts.

The protocol was immunoSEQ multiplex PCR, while the TCRdb copy is restricted to in-frame clones and leaves out a portion. Of more than 300,000 clones listed, approximately 86% are singletons. With respect to this clone: Its target is unknown.

The material was peripheral blood, obtained in a trial of Ad26.COV2.S vaccine versus placebo. The receptor was isolated from a person aged 18-65 years who received the Ad26.COV2.S COVID-19 vaccine or a placebo. The chain employs TRBV19 and TRBJ1-6; 8 positions agree with TRBD1. The CDR3 sequence: CATRDRLSPLHF. The CDR3 DNA reads as TGTGCCACCCGGGACAGGCTTTCACCCCTCCACTTT.